This T cell receptor beta chain was retrieved from a study of T cell responses to AZD1222 COVID-19 vaccine. Overall study: Doses given second, at about 4 or about 12 weeks, were pooled.

Points from the study as a whole: There were mostly white British donors and more females than males, and clonal diversity was possibly underestimated.

CDR1 is LGHDT and CDR2 is YNNKEL in the germline V gene (reference sequence). With 0 bases removed from V and 3 bases from J, the gap between germline ends came to 12 bases. This CDR3 region has 15 residues. Points on this clone: Its antigen is unknown.

Profiled with immunoSEQ multiplex PCR; TCRdb holds only in-frame clones, not every one. The data show about 94,000 clones, with around nine tenths seen just once and roughly 15% held by the top ten. J is TRBJ2-7 and V is TRBV3-1 (or the pseudogene TRBV3-2); the D is unclear. The receptor's source is an adult in good health. Sequences were derived from peripheral blood, sampled on day 0 of AZD1222 vaccination. This chain's CDR3 is CASSQDPDFFYEQYF. The CDR3 DNA sequence: TGTGCCAGCAGCCAAGATCCCGACTTCTTCTACGAGCAGTACTTC.